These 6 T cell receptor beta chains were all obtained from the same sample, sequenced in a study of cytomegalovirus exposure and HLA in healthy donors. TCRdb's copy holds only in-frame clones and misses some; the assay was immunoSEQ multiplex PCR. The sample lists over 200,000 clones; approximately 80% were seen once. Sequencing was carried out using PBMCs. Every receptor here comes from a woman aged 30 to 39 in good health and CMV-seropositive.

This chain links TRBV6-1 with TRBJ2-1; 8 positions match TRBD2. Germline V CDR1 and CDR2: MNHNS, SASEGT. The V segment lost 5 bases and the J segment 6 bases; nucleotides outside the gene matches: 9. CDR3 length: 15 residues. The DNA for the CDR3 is TGTGCCAGCAGTAAATCGGGACTAGTCGGCAATGAGCAGTTCTTC. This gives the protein CASSKSGLVGNEQFF.

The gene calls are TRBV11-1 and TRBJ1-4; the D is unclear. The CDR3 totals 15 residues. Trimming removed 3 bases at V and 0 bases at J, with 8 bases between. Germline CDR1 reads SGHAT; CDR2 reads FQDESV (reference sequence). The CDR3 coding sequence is TGTGCCAGCAGCTTTACGGGATCAACTAATGAAAAACTGTTTTTT. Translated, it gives CASSFTGSTNEKLFF.

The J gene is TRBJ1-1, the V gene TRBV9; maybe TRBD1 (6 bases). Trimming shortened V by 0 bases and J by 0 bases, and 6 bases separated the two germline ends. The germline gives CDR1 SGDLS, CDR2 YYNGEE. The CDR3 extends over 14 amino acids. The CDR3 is CASSVGTVNTEAFF. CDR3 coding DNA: TGTGCCAGCAGCGTAGGGACAGTGAACACTGAAGCTTTCTTT.

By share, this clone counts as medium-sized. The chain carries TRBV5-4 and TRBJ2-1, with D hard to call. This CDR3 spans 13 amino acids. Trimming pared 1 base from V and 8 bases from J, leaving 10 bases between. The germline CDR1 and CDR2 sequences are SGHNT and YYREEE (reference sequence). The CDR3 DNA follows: TGTGCCAGCAGCTTGTACTCCTCCGATGAGCAGTTCTTC. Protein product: CASSLYSSDEQFF. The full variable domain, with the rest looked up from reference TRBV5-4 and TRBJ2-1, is ETGVTQSPTHLIKTRGQQVTLRCSSQSGHNTVSWYQQALGQGPQFIFQYYREEENGRGNFPPRFSGLQFPNYSSELNVNALELDDSALYLCASSLYSSDEQFFGPGTRLTVL.

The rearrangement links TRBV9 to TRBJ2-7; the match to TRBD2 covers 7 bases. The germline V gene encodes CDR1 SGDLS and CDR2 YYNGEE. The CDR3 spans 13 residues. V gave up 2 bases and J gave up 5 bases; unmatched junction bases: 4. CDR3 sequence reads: CASSVGGRDEQYF. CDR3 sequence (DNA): TGTGCCAGCAGCGTTGGAGGGAGGGACGAGCAGTACTTC.

The CDR3 DNA is TGTGCCAGCTCACTCGGACAGGGTAGTCAGCCCCAGCATTTT. Encoded protein: CASSLGQGSQPQHF. The V and J genes are TRBV18 and TRBJ1-5, with TRBD1 matching over 8 bases. Germline V gene sequence: CDR1 KGHSH, CDR2 LQKENI. The V segment lost 4 bases and the J segment 6 bases; nucleotides outside the gene matches: 5. The CDR3 is 14 amino acids.